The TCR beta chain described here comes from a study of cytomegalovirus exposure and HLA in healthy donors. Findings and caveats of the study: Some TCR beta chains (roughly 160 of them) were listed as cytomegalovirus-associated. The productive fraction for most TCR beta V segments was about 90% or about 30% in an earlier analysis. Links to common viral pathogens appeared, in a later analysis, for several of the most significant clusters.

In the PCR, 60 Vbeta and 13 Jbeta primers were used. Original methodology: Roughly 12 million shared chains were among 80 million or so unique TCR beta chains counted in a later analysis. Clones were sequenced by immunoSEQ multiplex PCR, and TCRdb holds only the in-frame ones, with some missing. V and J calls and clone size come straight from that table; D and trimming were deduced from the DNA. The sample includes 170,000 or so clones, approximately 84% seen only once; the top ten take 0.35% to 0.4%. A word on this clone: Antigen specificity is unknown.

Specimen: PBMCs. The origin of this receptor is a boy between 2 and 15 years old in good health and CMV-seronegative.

The CDR3 DNA reads TGTGCCAGCCTTTCTCGGGGACAGATTCCGTTCTTC. This encodes CASLSRGQIPFF. The V and J genes are TRBV6-5 and TRBJ2-1, with TRBD1 matching over 7 bases. V was clipped by 8 bases and J by 15 bases; unmatched bases: 13. There are 12 residues in the CDR3. Germline V gives CDR1 MNHEY, CDR2 SVGAGI.